This is a list of T cell receptor beta chains from one sample in a study of a mutant IDH1 vaccine in newly diagnosed glioma. TCRdb's table, derived via immunoSEQ multiplex PCR, lists solely in-frame clones and lacks some. The sample lists 25,000 to 30,000 clones; 65% to 85% were seen once. No antigen has been identified for these receptors. The sample consisted of PBMCs, taken from a glioma patient whose treatment included an IDH1 peptide vaccine. These receptors were taken from a man aged 35-49 years with glioma. CDR3s leave out the opening cysteine and the closing phenylalanine or tryptophan. Clone size is shown for a subset of rows, as once, few, many or a class of expanded clone.

TRBV7-2	.	TRBJ2-5	ASSRKTSGAQETQY
TRBV11-2	.	TRBJ1-2	ASSLQRTDYGYT
TRBV28	.	TRBJ2-2	ASSSGTANTGELF
TRBV27	once	TRBJ1-5	ASSIRRGQAATPQH
TRBV21-1	once	TRBJ2-1	ASSTGRGTYNEQF
TRBV5-1	.	TRBJ2-1	ASSRDRVDEQF
TRBV19	.	TRBJ2-3	ASSAGGDSSTDTQY
TRBV18	.	TRBJ1-1	ASSNGLNTEAF
TRBV7-9	.	TRBJ1-2	ASSFDLYGYT
TRBV5-1	.	TRBJ2-1	ASSLMRASGLRSSYNEQF
TRBV2	.	TRBJ2-3	ASSETTSADTQY
TRBV11-2	.	TRBJ1-5	ASSLGLNQPQH
TRBV19	once	TRBJ2-2	ASSARTSGSPSGELF
TRBV29-1	.	TRBJ1-1	SVESWGGQTTNTEAF
TRBV5-1	.	TRBJ2-5	ASSFGLAEETQY
TRBV19	.	TRBJ2-3	ASSIPSGTSGPVPDTQY
TRBV28	.	TRBJ1-1	ASRPYDDLEAF
TRBV5-1	.	TRBJ1-1	ASSPGDGSNTEAF
TRBV11-2	.	TRBJ2-7	ASSLHSYEQY
TRBV16	few	TRBJ1-1	ASSQFIEFLNTEAF
TRBV19	.	TRBJ1-3	ASSPDRGLRNTIY
TRBV11-3	.	TRBJ2-3	ASSQSTSGESTDTQY
TRBV27	few	TRBJ1-1	ASSPLRGRFNYEAF
TRBV4-1	.	TRBJ2-1	ASSQDRGREQF
TRBV29-1	.	TRBJ1-2	SVEYYRGRDYGYT
TRBV25-1	once	TRBJ1-4	ASSDPDTRGSEKLF
TRBV25-1	.	TRBJ1-3	ASSELEDNSGNTIY
TRBV10-3	.	TRBJ2-5	AIKTEGTGREQY
TRBV4-1	.	TRBJ2-2	ASSGGVTGELF
TRBV7-2	.	TRBJ2-3	ASSPLAGEFDTQY
TRBV30	once	TRBJ2-1	AWRTSGRIYEQF
TRBV2	.	TRBJ1-5	ASCWTVSNQPQH
TRBV5-1	.	TRBJ2-1	ASSLEGRQNEQF
TRBV7-9	.	TRBJ1-5	ASRGTGGQPQH
TRBV4-1	.	TRBJ1-4	ASSQSNEKLF
TRBV15	.	TRBJ1-5	ATSRDKTENQPQH
TRBV7-8	.	TRBJ2-1	ASSLAFNNEQF
TRBV4-1	.	TRBJ2-2	ASSHTGAFTGELF
TRBV6-5	few	TRBJ2-7	ASSSPDLTEQY
TRBV13	.	TRBJ2-7	ASSPPSGSYEQY
TRBV5-1	few	TRBJ2-5	ASSYQETQY
TRBV27	.	TRBJ2-1	ASSPPGVGGTSNEQF
TRBV7-9	.	TRBJ2-1	ASSLVGGEQF
TRBV13	.	TRBJ1-3	ASSWGYSSSGNTIY
TRBV7-2	few	TRBJ1-5	ASSYLPGQMYSNQPQH
TRBV5-1	.	TRBJ2-2	ASSLPKREGRGTGELF